A selection of T cell receptor beta chains follows, all from one sample in a study of technical replicates of blood from a handful of donors. This table comes from immunoSEQ multiplex PCR, and its TCRdb copy is limited to in-frame clones, with some not included. The profile shows 95,000 or so clones, approximately 95% of them singletons. The sequenced sample consisted of T cells isolated from PBMCs. The receptors stem from a human donor in good health. The CDR3 runs from the conserved cysteine through the conserved F or W. Each record gives: D gene, V gene, clone size, J gene, CDR3 DNA, CDR3 protein. The D gene is left open where the match is weak. Clone size is shown for a subset of rows, as once, few, many or a class of expanded clone.

-	TRBV2	-	TRBJ1-4	TGTGCCGCAATTCGGGGGGAAAAACTGTTTTTT	CAAIRGEKLFF
-	TRBV5-1	-	TRBJ2-2	TGCGCCAGCAGCTTGGACAGGCCCGGGGAGCTGTTTTTT	CASSLDRPGELFF
TRBD2	TRBV28	-	TRBJ2-1	TGTGCCAGCAGTTTTCCCCTCCGGGAGGTATACAATGAGCAGTTCTTC	CASSFPLREVYNEQFF
-	TRBV19	-	TRBJ1-2	TGTGCCAGTAGTATTTTCCGGGACTCCGACTATGGCTACACCTTC	CASSIFRDSDYGYTF
TRBD2	TRBV19	once	TRBJ2-7	TGTGCCAGTAGTATAGGGGGGGGGTCCTACGAGCAGTACTTC	CASSIGGGSYEQYF
-	TRBV2	once	TRBJ2-3	TGTGCCAGCAGTGACAATACGCAGTATTTT	CASSDNTQYF
-	TRBV12-5	-	TRBJ1-3	TGTGCTAGTGGTTCGGGGTCCTCTGGAAACACCATATATTTT	CASGSGSSGNTIYF
TRBD1	TRBV7-9	-	TRBJ2-1	TGTGCCAGCAGGGGACAGGGAGTCGATGAGCAGTTCTTC	CASRGQGVDEQFF
TRBD1	TRBV18	-	TRBJ2-3	TGTGCCAGCTCACTGAGACAGGGGACAGATACGCAGTATTTT	CASSLRQGTDTQYF
-	TRBV12-2	-	TRBJ2-7	TGTGCAAGTCGTCGCGATTGCGGGAAGGACTACGAGCAGTACTTC	CASRRDCGKDYEQYF
TRBD1	TRBV27	once	TRBJ2-7	TGTGCCAGCAGTCTCGGGACAGGGGTTCTAGCGGGCTTCTACGAGCAGTACTTC	CASSLGTGVLAGFYEQYF
TRBD2	TRBV9	once	TRBJ2-1	TGTGCCACCCCGTGGGGCAAGCGGGAGGGGGGGGAGCAGTTCTTC	CATPWGKREGGEQFF
TRBD2	TRBV19	-	TRBJ2-7	TGTGCCAGTAGTCTTGCGGGAGGTTACTACGAGCAGTACTTC	CASSLAGGYYEQYF
-	TRBV4-2	once	TRBJ2-3	TGTGCCAGCAGCCAAGATGCTAGTCCAGATACGCAGTATTTT	CASSQDASPDTQYF
TRBD1	TRBV29-1	-	TRBJ2-7	TGCAGCGTTGAAGGACAGGGGGTGGCTCACGAGCAGTACTTC	CSVEGQGVAHEQYF
TRBD2	TRBV9	-	TRBJ2-1	TGTGCCAGCAGCGTGTTGGCGGGAGGGGACAATGAGCAGTTCTTC	CASSVLAGGDNEQFF
TRBD2	TRBV9	-	TRBJ2-3	TGTGCCAGCAGCGCCGTAGCGGGGTACACAGATACGCAGTATTTT	CASSAVAGYTDTQYF
-	TRBV19	-	TRBJ1-3	TGTGCCAGTAGTATAGGCAGGGGCTCTGGAAACACCATATATTTT	CASSIGRGSGNTIYF
TRBD1	TRBV19	-	TRBJ2-1	TGTGCCAGTAGTATCGGGACAGGGAGGGATGAGCAGTTCTTC	CASSIGTGRDEQFF
-	TRBV7-2	-	TRBJ2-4	TGTGCCAGCAGCTTAGTCGGAAACATTCAGTACTTC	CASSLVGNIQYF
TRBD1	TRBV29-1	-	TRBJ1-2	TGCAGCGTTGAGGGACAGGGTCTTGGCTACACCTTC	CSVEGQGLGYTF
-	TRBV27	-	TRBJ2-7	TGTGCCAGCAGTTTACAGGGGTCTTACGAGCAGTACTTC	CASSLQGSYEQYF
-	TRBV30	few	TRBJ1-1	TGTGCCTGGAGCCCCAAGGCCGGGAGAAACACTGAAGCTTTCTTT	CAWSPKAGRNTEAFF
-	TRBV27	-	TRBJ2-3	TGTGCCAGCAGTTTGGTCGGGAGTGCAGATACGCAGTATTTT	CASSLVGSADTQYF
TRBD1	TRBV7-9	-	TRBJ1-5	TGTGCCAGCAGCTTAGGGGGACAGGGGGAAGGTCAGCCCCAGCATTTT	CASSLGGQGEGQPQHF
-	TRBV19	-	TRBJ1-4	TGTGCCAGTAGTACCCTAAGTGCAACTAATGAAAAACTGTTTTTT	CASSTLSATNEKLFF
-	TRBV19	-	TRBJ1-1	TGTGCCAGTAGTATAGCGGGCACTGAAGCTTTCTTT	CASSIAGTEAFF
-	TRBV9	once	TRBJ2-7	TGTGCCAGCAGCGTAGGGGCTGATTCCTACGAGCAGTACTTC	CASSVGADSYEQYF
TRBD2	TRBV2	-	TRBJ2-7	TGTGCCAGCGAACTAGCGGGATACGAGCAGTACTTC	CASELAGYEQYF
-	TRBV6-5	-	TRBJ1-5	TGTGCCAGCAGCGGACAGTATAGCAATCAGCCCCAGCATTTT	CASSGQYSNQPQHF
TRBD1	TRBV4-2	-	TRBJ2-1	TGTGCCAGCAGCCAAGTCGGACAGGGTAACTACAATGAGCAGTTCTTC	CASSQVGQGNYNEQFF
-	TRBV9	-	TRBJ2-2	TGTGCCAGCAGCCCACAGGGAAGTCTGGCCGGGGAGCTGTTTTTT	CASSPQGSLAGELFF
-	TRBV19	-	TRBJ2-2	TGTGCCAGTACCGTAATTAGGGGGAACGGGGAGCTGTTTTTT	CASTVIRGNGELFF
TRBD1	TRBV7-2	-	TRBJ2-7	TGTGCCAGCAGCTTAGTCGGGACAGGGGCCTACGAGCAGTACTTC	CASSLVGTGAYEQYF
TRBD1	TRBV29-1	-	TRBJ1-1	TGCAGCGTTCAGGGGGCTTGGAACACTGAAGCTTTCTTT	CSVQGAWNTEAFF
-	TRBV11-3	-	TRBJ2-7	TGTGCCAGCAGCTTAGATCCAACTACCTACGAGCAGTACTTC	CASSLDPTTYEQYF
TRBD2	TRBV19	-	TRBJ2-5	TGTGCCAGTAGTGACACCGGGACTAGCTGGGAGACCCAGTACTTC	CASSDTGTSWETQYF
TRBD1	TRBV5-5	once	TRBJ1-1	TGTGCCAGCAGCTTGGAAACAGGGGGCTTCACTGAAGCTTTCTTT	CASSLETGGFTEAFF
TRBD1	TRBV2	once	TRBJ2-7	TGTGCCAGCAGTGAACCGGGACAGGGGATCGGCGCCTACGAGCAGTACTTC	CASSEPGQGIGAYEQYF
TRBD1	TRBV9	-	TRBJ2-6	TGTGCCAGCAGCGCCAAAACAGGGGCCGGGGCCAACGTCCTGACTTTC	CASSAKTGAGANVLTF
-	TRBV25-1	-	TRBJ2-5	TGTGCCAGCAGTGGGCGACAGCACCCTCAAGAGACCCAGTACTTC	CASSGRQHPQETQYF
TRBD1	TRBV29-1	-	TRBJ1-2	TGCAGCGTTGAAGTGGAGGGGGCAGGGGGCTATGGCTACACCTTC	CSVEVEGAGGYGYTF